This T cell receptor (beta chain) was observed in a study of cytomegalovirus exposure and HLA in healthy donors. Study-wide findings and caveats: Analysis was carried out at a later point, and it linked a missense DCLRE1C variant to TCR beta V- and J-gene trimming.

Germline CDR1 SGHDT, CDR2 YYEEEE. J was trimmed by 2 bases and V by 4 bases; bases with no gene match: 10. This CDR3 spans 16 amino acids. The PCR ran on 60 Vbeta and 13 Jbeta primers. Profiled with immunoSEQ multiplex PCR; TCRdb holds only in-frame clones, not every one. The sample has 95,000 to 100,000 clones, around 77% seen once. Concerning this clone: What it recognizes is unknown.

This TCR was recovered from a female donor in good health and CMV-seronegative. This chain connects TRBV5-6 to TRBJ2-3, with 7 positions matching TRBD2. Material for sequencing was PBMCs. The CDR3, as DNA: TGTGCCAGCAGCGGGGGGGACCGATCAACCACAGATACGCAGTATTTT. Residues: CASSGGDRSTTDTQYF.